One T cell receptor beta chain is described in this entry. Antigen unknown. The V gene's germline CDR1 is SGHKS and CDR2 YYEKEE (reference sequence). The CDR3 consists of 15 residues. V gave up 4 bases and J gave up 7 bases, with 15 bases separating them. Healthy Caucasian individuals made up all the donors. This specimen belongs to a study of identical twins. Findings and limits, study-wide: Alpha sequences that were out-of-frame and twin-shared showed an excess of low generation probability.

Using its own MiXCR run on the 5' RACE reads, TCRdb lists one record per CDR3 protein. The sample includes 1.5 million or so distinct CDR3 sequences, about 31% of them seen just once. This receptor was identified in a newborn girl in good health. The sequenced material came from cord blood. This chain connects TRBV5-5 to TRBJ1-6; possible D gene TRBD1, 5 bases. CDR3 DNA sequence: TGTGCCAGCAGCGACCGGACAAGGAAGAATTCACCCCTCCACTTT. It translates to CASSDRTRKNSPLHF.